One and the same sample provided the 5 T cell receptor beta chains below, sequenced in a study of OX40 agonist ivuxolimab in advanced cancers. Generated by immunoSEQ multiplex PCR, the TCRdb table keeps only in-frame clones and is missing some. Of approximately 2,100 clones listed, 70% to 85% are singletons. The source material was CD4+ or CD8+ T cells sorted from blood, sampled in a trial of the OX40 agonist ivuxolimab. The receptors were sampled from an adult with an advanced solid tumor such as melanoma, head and neck, liver or kidney cancer.

V is TRBV10-3 and J is TRBJ2-7; tentatively, D is TRBD1 or TRBD2 (5 bases each). The CDR3 runs to 15 residues. Trimming took off 2 bases at V and 0 bases at J, with 11 bases between the two ends. Germline CDR1 ENHRY, CDR2 SYGVKD. CDR3 nucleotide sequence: TGTGCCATCAGTGAGGAGGAGGACATCTCCTACGAGCAGTACTTC. As protein: CAISEEEDISYEQYF.

V and J are TRBV21-1 and TRBJ1-5. TRBV21-1 is noted as a pseudogene. This CDR3 is built from 14 residues. The CDR3 region has the DNA TGTGCCAGCAGCAGGGGGACTCGGGCTCAGCCCCAGCATTTT. Amino acid sequence: CASSRGTRAQPQHF.

This chain connects TRBV19 to TRBJ2-1, with D unclear. This CDR3 has 15 residues. V lost 1 base and J 0 bases, leaving 7 bases between the germline ends. Per the germline V gene, CDR1 is LNHDA and CDR2 is SQIVND (reference sequence). The CDR3 region has the DNA TGTGCCAGTAGTATAGCGGTTAGCTCCTACAATGAGCAGTTCTTC. Protein product: CASSIAVSSYNEQFF.

The V and J genes are TRBV19 and TRBJ2-1, with D possibly TRBD2 on 6 matching bases. CDR3 size: 15 residues. V lost 3 bases to trimming and J lost 4 bases, with 13 bases between them. Germline-derived CDR1 and CDR2 are LNHDA and SQIVND (reference sequence). The CDR3 DNA follows: TGTGCCAGTAGTATCGGGGGTAGAGGGTACAATGAGCAGTTCTTC. It yields the protein CASSIGGRGYNEQFF. Together with reference TRBV19 and TRBJ2-1, the CDR3 gives the full variable domain: DGGITQSPKYLFRKEGQNVTLSCEQNLNHDAMYWYRQDPGQGLRLIYYSQIVNDFQKGDIAEGYSVSREKKESFPLTVTSAQKNPTAFYLCASSIGGRGYNEQFFGPGTRLTVL.

The V gene is TRBV30, the J gene TRBJ1-6; TRBD1 aligns across 8 bases. V dropped 3 bases and J dropped 7; count of bases not matched to a gene: 8. CDR1 and CDR2 (germline): GTSNPN, SVGIG (reference sequence). This CDR3 is 15 amino acids long. For the CDR3, the DNA is TGTGCCTGGAGGGGGGTCGGGACAGGCAATTCACCCCTCCACTTT. Its translation is CAWRGVGTGNSPLHF. The variable domain in full, with the rest retrieved from reference TRBV30 and TRBJ1-6, is SQTIHQWPATLVQPVGSPLSLECTVEGTSNPNLYWYRQAAGRGLQLLFYSVGIGQISSEVPQNLSASRPQDRQFILSSKKLLLSDSGFYLCAWRGVGTGNSPLHFGNGTRLTVT.